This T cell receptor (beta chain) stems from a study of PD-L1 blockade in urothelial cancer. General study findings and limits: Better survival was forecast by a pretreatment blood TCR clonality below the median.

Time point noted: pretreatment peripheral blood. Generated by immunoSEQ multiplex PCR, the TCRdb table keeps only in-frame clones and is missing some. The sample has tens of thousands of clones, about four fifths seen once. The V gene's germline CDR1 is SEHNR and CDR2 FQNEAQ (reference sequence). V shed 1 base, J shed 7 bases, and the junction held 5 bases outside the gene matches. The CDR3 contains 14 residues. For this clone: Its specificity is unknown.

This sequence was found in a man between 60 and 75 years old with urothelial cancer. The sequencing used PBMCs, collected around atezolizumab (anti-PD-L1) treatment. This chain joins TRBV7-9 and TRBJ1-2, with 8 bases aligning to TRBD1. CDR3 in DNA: TGTGCCAGCAGCTTAGAGACAGGGGTGGCTGGCTACACCTTC. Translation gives CASSLETGVAGYTF.